This entry is about one TCR beta chain. In this sample, this clonotype turned up many times. Its antigen target is currently unknown. Nothing much larger sits one base from this clone, and base qualities are not available. Stable hyperthyroidism was defined as no progression to ophthalmopathy within 18 months of follow-up. Patients with hyperthyroidism were aged 18 to 65 years, had been newly diagnosed, and had a disease duration of less than 2 months. Patients with other autoimmune diseases, uncontrolled infections, pregnancy or lactation were excluded from the study. Clinical symptoms, serum thyroxine, TRAb, thyroid ultrasound and orbital computed tomography formed the basis of the diagnosis. Ficoll-Paque density gradient centrifugation was used to isolate PBMCs from 8 to 10 ml of fresh peripheral blood. Trizol reagent was used to extract the total RNA, and its quality was then checked on an Agilent 2100 Bioanalyzer.

The data were obtained in a study of Graves' ophthalmopathy and Graves' hyperthyroidism (dated by TCRdb to 2017 to 2018). About the investigation overall: Peripheral blood was collected at initial diagnosis, prior to any treatment. TCR beta repertoire signatures were used to distinguish Graves' ophthalmopathy from Graves' hyperthyroidism and to predict progression to ophthalmopathy. In total, 135 blood samples were TCR-sequenced: around 42 ophthalmopathy, some 72 hyperthyroidism and approximately 17 hyperthyroidism-to-ophthalmopathy patients. To explore V-J signatures that separate ophthalmopathy from hyperthyroidism, a discovery set of about 96 patients was enrolled, consisting of about 45 with ophthalmopathy and around 60 with stable hyperthyroidism. An independent validation cohort comprised roughly 20 hyperthyroidism patients and 17 patients who later progressed from hyperthyroidism to ophthalmopathy. In roughly 6 hyperthyroidism patients, T-cell repertoires of thyroid tissue and blood were compared. Following sample collection, hyperthyroidism patients were given methimazole at a starting dose of 30 mg daily, and ophthalmopathy patients were given high-dose intravenous methylprednisolone. For training and testing, the roughly 93 patients in the discovery cohort were randomly divided in a 7:3 ratio.

For repertoire sequencing, TCR beta CDR3 regions were amplified from RNA transcripts. The first round of RT-PCR was done with HTBI primers and the Qiagen OneStep RT-PCR kit, and was followed by a second round of multiplex PCR, then size selection and purification. The libraries underwent paired-end sequencing with 100 bp reads on an Illumina HiSeq2000. The paper's data handling went like this. SOAPnuke was used to process the reads, removing any read that contained adapters or uncalled bases, had a mean Phred below 15, or lacked an exact match to the constant primer or identifier. COPE v1.2.5 was used to merge high-quality paired reads. Each unique nucleotide sequence was defined as a clonotype, and clonotypes were aligned to IMGT TRB V, D and J references with MiTCR v1.1. The analysis was limited to V-J combinations with a frequency above 0.0001, which together covered more than 98% of repertoires. For each V-J combination, a TCR clonal expansion and chaos score was defined as the ratio of F50 clonal expansion to chaos observed in the TCRdist matrix. Welch's t-statistics and random forest were used to reduce the features to about twelve V-J combinations, which were then used as input to a naive Bayes classifier. Thyroid-blood repertoire similarity was quantified with the Morisita-Horn index. TCRdb reprocessed the public reads (quality trimming at Q25 with fastp, clone calling with MiXCR) and kept in-frame beta chains. Each record represents a unique CDR3 protein, reported with the most common genes and DNA among its rows. What appears here as the V and J calls and clone size reflects TCRdb's work, not the paper's. The sample yields 400,000 to 500,000 distinct CDR3 sequences; around 21% were counted once. The biggest ten clones account for 3% of the sample.

V lost 5 bases and J lost 4 bases, and the count of bases not matched to a germline gene is 10. The CDR3, from cysteine to phenylalanine, totals 15 residues. Only the CDR3 DNA stays, 45 bases, in frame from base 1. The CDR1 and CDR2 encoded by the germline V gene are SGHTA and FQGNSA. What the research found in general, with its limitations: Most expanded thyroid clonotypes with a frequency above 0.001 also appeared in blood, which suggests that blood repertoires may reflect the immune response in the thyroid. In validation, the model predicted ophthalmopathy progression with about 70% sensitivity and roughly 72% specificity; 12 predicted patients were CT-confirmed with GO in a median of 6.5 months. In cross-validation, the 13-signature model distinguished ophthalmopathy from stable hyperthyroidism with about 90% sensitivity and around 81% specificity, and in the test set the corresponding values were roughly 80% and 76%. No statistical method was used to set the sample size in advance, and the investigators knew which group each participant was assigned to.

This TCR was sampled from a woman aged 18-29 years with stable Graves' hyperthyroidism. Donor details come from another sample of the same person, matched by shared clones. The chain is encoded by TRBV7-2 joined to TRBJ2-7; 8 central bases correspond to TRBD2. Input material: peripheral blood. The nucleotide sequence reads TGTGCCAGCAGCCTAAATAGGGTAGCGGGATACGAGCAGTACTTC. Its coded protein is CASSLNRVAGYEQYF.